This T cell receptor (beta chain) was recorded in a study of cytomegalovirus exposure and HLA in healthy donors. Study-wide context: Early release data held some 79 million unique TCRs from HLA-typed donors.

Both 60 Vbeta primers and 13 Jbeta primers went into the PCR. The table came from immunoSEQ multiplex PCR; TCRdb's copy has only in-frame clones and leaves some out. The table lists 150,000 to 200,000 clones, roughly four fifths of them singletons. Worth noting for this clone: Its antigen is undetermined.

Regarding the study as a whole: Cytomegalovirus status was reportedly diagnosed by the classifier with high sensitivity and specificity. Prior analysis indicated that the majority of TCR beta V segments exhibited productivity approximately 90% or approximately 30% of the time.

The CDR3 contains 16 residues. Trimming removed 2 bases at V and 3 bases at J, with 13 bases between. Per the germline V gene, CDR1 is SGHVS and CDR2 is FQNEAQ. Sequences were obtained from PBMCs. This sequence originates from a man aged 40-55 years in good health and CMV-seronegative. The V and J genes are TRBV7-8 and TRBJ1-4, with D maybe TRBD1 (6 bases). The CDR3 nucleotides read TGTGCCAGCAGCTTATGGGGGCGACGCCCTAATGAAAAACTGTTTTTT. Its translation is CASSLWGRRPNEKLFF.